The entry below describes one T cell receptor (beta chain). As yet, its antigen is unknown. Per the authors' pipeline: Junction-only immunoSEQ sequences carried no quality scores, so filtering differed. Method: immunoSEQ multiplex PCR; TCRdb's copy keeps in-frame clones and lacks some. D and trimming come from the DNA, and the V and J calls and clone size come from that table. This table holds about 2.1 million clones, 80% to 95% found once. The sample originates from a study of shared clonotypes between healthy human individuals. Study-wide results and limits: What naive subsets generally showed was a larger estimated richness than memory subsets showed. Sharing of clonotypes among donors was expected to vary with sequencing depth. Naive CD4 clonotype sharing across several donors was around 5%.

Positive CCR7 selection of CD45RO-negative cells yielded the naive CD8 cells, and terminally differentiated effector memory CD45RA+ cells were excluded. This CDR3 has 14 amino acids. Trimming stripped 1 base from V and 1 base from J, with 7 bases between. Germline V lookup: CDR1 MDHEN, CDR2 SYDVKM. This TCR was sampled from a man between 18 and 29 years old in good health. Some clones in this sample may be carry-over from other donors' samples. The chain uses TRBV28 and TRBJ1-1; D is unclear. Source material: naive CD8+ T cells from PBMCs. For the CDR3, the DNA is TGTGCCAGCAGTTTATATTGGCAGAACACTGAAGCTTTCTTT. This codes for CASSLYWQNTEAFF.